Below, one TCR beta chain is given with its context. Its antigen is still unknown. The record originates from a study of cytomegalovirus exposure and HLA in healthy donors. Study findings and constraints: A classifier reportedly called cytomegalovirus status with high sensitivity and specificity. Three CMV-associated chains proved CMV antigen-specific in vitro.

Separate from the roughly 700-subject first cohort was the roughly 120-subject validation cohort, to which the donors belonged. Sequencing used immunoSEQ multiplex PCR; TCRdb keeps in-frame clones, though not all of them. The sample has approximately 80,000 clones; approximately 94% are singletons. V lost 4 bases and J 2 bases, leaving 13 bases between the germline ends. CDR3 size: 15 residues. Germline CDR1 and CDR2: SGHRS and YFSETQ. Sequencing input: PBMCs. The chain couples TRBV5-1 to TRBJ2-1; D is perhaps TRBD1 (6 bases). The source of this sequence is a woman aged 25-40 years in good health and CMV-seronegative. CDR3 sequence reads: CASSATGRAYNEQFF. CDR3 bases: TGCGCCAGCAGCGCTACAGGGCGAGCCTACAATGAGCAGTTCTTC.